The 16 T cell receptor beta chains presented below share a single source sample, sequenced in a study of T-cell reconstitution after alpha-beta-depleted transplantation in children. The authors prepared the TCRbeta library with unique molecular identifiers. TCRdb ran MiXCR on the PCR reads and lists one entry per CDR3 protein. The sample yields fewer than 700,000 distinct CDR3 sequences, 10% to 15% seen once. Sequenced here: PBMCs, mostly from graft donor cells, sampled 360 days after TCRalphabeta/CD19-depleted stem cell transplant. Source of these receptors: a male patient between 5 and 17 years old who had a stem cell transplant for acute myeloid leukemia, so the T cells may come from the graft donor.

In this sample, this clonotype turned up many times. The chain has TRBV4-3 and TRBJ2-4; D is uncertain. Germline V gives CDR1 LGHNA, CDR2 YSLEER. V was shortened by 0 bases and J by 0 bases, with 9 bases between the two germline ends. The CDR3 contains 16 residues. The CDR3 DNA sequence: TGCGCCAGCAGCCAAGAGACCGGTTTAGCCAAAAACATTCAGTACTTC. It specifies CASSQETGLAKNIQYF.

V usage is TRBV19 and J usage is TRBJ2-1; 11 bases align to TRBD2. The V gene end was trimmed by 3 bases and the J gene end by 6 bases; junction bases not matched to a gene: 4. Germline V lookup: CDR1 LNHDA, CDR2 SQIVND (reference sequence). CDR3 size: 15 residues. Written as DNA, the CDR3 is TGTGCCAGTAGTATCCCCGGACTAGCGGGCAATGAGCAGTTCTTC. The encoded protein is CASSIPGLAGNEQFF.

The V and J genes are TRBV11-2 and TRBJ2-1; 7 nucleotides agree with TRBD2. V lost 3 bases and J lost 3; bases outside the gene matches: 5. From germline, CDR1 is SGHAT and CDR2 FQNNGV. This CDR3 comprises 15 residues. The CDR3 spells CASSFTSGNYNEQFF. In DNA form, the CDR3 reads TGTGCCAGCAGCTTTACCAGCGGGAACTACAATGAGCAGTTCTTC. Based on the CDR3 plus reference TRBV11-2 and TRBJ2-1, the full variable domain is EAGVAQSPRYKIIEKRQSVAFWCNPISGHATLYWYQQILGQGPKLLIQFQNNGVVDDSQLPKDRFSAERLKGVDSTLKIQPAKLEDSAVYLCASSFTSGNYNEQFFGPGTRLTVL.

This clonotype has at least ten counts. This rearrangement joins TRBV7-2 to TRBJ2-7; D might be TRBD2 (5 bases). V was clipped by 2 bases and J by 2 bases, with 13 bases between them. Per germline, CDR1 SGHTA and CDR2 FQGNSA. The CDR3 runs 15 residues. The chain's CDR3 is CASSLWSGSTYEQYF. The CDR3 DNA follows: TGTGCCAGCAGCTTATGGAGCGGTTCTACCTACGAGCAGTACTTC.

V is TRBV21-1 and J is TRBJ2-1. TRBV21-1 is reported as a pseudogene. This CDR3 comprises 12 residues. The CDR3 loop reads CASHAGYNEQFF. The CDR3 DNA follows: TGTGCCAGCCACGCAGGTTACAATGAGCAGTTCTTC.

The J gene is TRBJ2-1, the V gene TRBV30; D gene unclear. CDR1 is GTSNPN and CDR2 is SVGIG in the germline V gene (reference sequence). V lost 4 bases, J lost 4 bases, and 8 bases lay in between. The CDR3 length is 12 residues. For the CDR3, the DNA is TGTGCCTGGAACCGTCCGTACAATGAGCAGTTCTTC. Amino acids: CAWNRPYNEQFF.

This clonotype was detected a few times. DNA for the CDR3: TGTGCCAGCTCACCACCGTCTGGGGATCCCTACGAGCAGTACTTC. This codes for CASSPPSGDPYEQYF. The gene calls are TRBV18 and TRBJ2-7; D uncertain. Germline CDR1 and CDR2: KGHSH and LQKENI. With 0 bases removed from V and 2 bases from J, the gap between germline ends came to 11 bases. The CDR3 totals 15 residues. Using reference TRBV18 and TRBJ2-7 for the parts outside the CDR3, the full variable domain is NAGVMQNPRHLVRRRGQEARLRCSPMKGHSHVYWYRQLPEEGLKFMVYLQKENIIDESGMPKERFSAEFPKEGPSILRIQQVVRGDSAAYFCASSPPSGDPYEQYFGPGTRLTVT.

This clonotype turned up a few times. The V call is TRBV7-9, the J call TRBJ2-5, with no clear D. Germline assignment: CDR1 SEHNR and CDR2 FQNEAQ (reference sequence). Trimming left V 5 bases short and J 1 base short, with 11 bases between. The CDR3 totals 14 residues. CDR3 in DNA: TGTGCCAGCAGCAGAGGACGGAGCCAAGAGACCCAGTACTTC. This gives the protein CASSRGRSQETQYF. Full variable domain (outside the CDR3, taken from reference TRBV7-9 and TRBJ2-5): DTGVSQNPRHKITKRGQNVTFRCDPISEHNRLYWYRQTLGQGPEFLTYFQNEAQLEKSRLLSDRFSAERPKGSFSTLEIQRTEQGDSAMYLCASSRGRSQETQYFGPGTRLLVL.

This clonotype has just a few counts. The V and J genes are TRBV20-1 and TRBJ2-7; tentatively, D is TRBD2 (5 bases). V lost 2 bases, J lost 4 bases, and 6 bases lay in between. The CDR3 totals 11 residues. The V gene's germline CDR1 is DFQATT and CDR2 SNEGSKA (reference sequence). Here the CDR3 reads CSARTGYEQYF. As DNA, the CDR3 is TGCAGTGCTAGAACGGGGTACGAGCAGTACTTC.

There are many counts of this clonotype. This sequence joins TRBV7-9 and TRBJ2-5, with TRBD2 as a possible D gene (5 bases). Germline values: CDR1 SEHNR, CDR2 FQNEAQ (reference sequence). Trimming took 8 bases from V and 1 from J, leaving 8 bases between them. The CDR3 sequence is 12 residues long. CDR3 region: CASGSLQETQYF. CDR3 sequence (DNA): TGTGCCAGCGGGAGCCTCCAAGAGACCCAGTACTTC. Combining the CDR3 with reference TRBV7-9 and TRBJ2-5 gives the whole variable domain DTGVSQNPRHKITKRGQNVTFRCDPISEHNRLYWYRQTLGQGPEFLTYFQNEAQLEKSRLLSDRFSAERPKGSFSTLEIQRTEQGDSAMYLCASGSLQETQYFGPGTRLLVL.

V and J are TRBV5-1 and TRBJ2-7, with TRBD2 matching over 10 bases. V lost 0 bases to trimming and J lost 2 bases; unmatched junction nucleotides: 11. CDR3 size: 18 residues. The V gene's germline CDR1 is SGHRS and CDR2 YFSETQ. The DNA for the CDR3 is TGCGCCAGCAGCTTGGAAATTCTAGCGGGAGCCCCCCCCTACGAGCAGTACTTC. Amino acids: CASSLEILAGAPPYEQYF.

The V and J genes are TRBV6-1 and TRBJ2-3, with D tentatively TRBD2 (7 bases). Germline V gives CDR1 MNHNS, CDR2 SASEGT. Trimming left V 3 bases short and J 3 bases short, with 13 bases between. The CDR3 has 15 amino acids. The CDR3 DNA is TGTGCCAGCAGTGAGGGAGGGGGGAGGACAGATACGCAGTATTTT. It specifies CASSEGGGRTDTQYF.

The chain links TRBV5-6 to TRBJ2-7; D gene ambiguous. CDR3 length: 15 amino acids. Germline assignment: CDR1 SGHDT and CDR2 YYEEEE. The ends were cut back, 3 bases at V and 7 bases at J, with 20 bases in the middle. CDR3 protein: CASSSGQRRPREQYF. The CDR3 coding sequence is TGTGCCAGCAGCTCGGGCCAACGCCGACCCCGGGAGCAGTACTTC.

There are many counts of this clonotype. The chain has TRBV28 and TRBJ2-7; TRBD1 aligns across 8 bases. V dropped 6 bases and J dropped 3; count of bases not matched to a gene: 10. Germline CDR1 is MDHEN and CDR2 is SYDVKM. CDR3 length: 15 amino acids. In DNA form, the CDR3 reads TGTGCCAGCAGCCCGGCCGGGACAGGAGTCTACGAGCAGTACTTC. Translated: CASSPAGTGVYEQYF.

This clonotype was seen only a few times. V gene TRBV11-1 combines with J gene TRBJ2-1, with 10 bases identical to TRBD2. Germline assignment: CDR1 SGHAT and CDR2 FQDESV (reference sequence). V shed 1 base, J shed 2 bases, and the junction held 14 bases outside the gene matches. This CDR3 contains 20 residues. The CDR3 bases are TGTGCCAGCAGCTTAGTATATGGGGCTAGCGGGAGAATCGCCTACAATGAGCAGTTCTTC. It specifies CASSLVYGASGRIAYNEQFF.

The V gene is TRBV7-8, the J gene TRBJ2-7; 10 nucleotides agree with TRBD2. Trimming took 4 bases from V and 6 from J; bases not matched to a gene: 3. The CDR3 totals 13 residues. The germline CDR1 and CDR2 sequences are SGHVS and FQNEAQ. The CDR3 reads CASSSSGSGEQYF. The CDR3 nucleotides read TGTGCCAGCAGCTCTAGCGGGAGTGGCGAGCAGTACTTC. Combining the CDR3 with reference TRBV7-8 and TRBJ2-7 gives the whole variable domain GAGVSQSPRYKVAKRGQDVALRCDPISGHVSLFWYQQALGQGPEFLTYFQNEAQLDKSGLPSDRFFAERPEGSVSTLKIQRTQQEDSAVYLCASSSSGSGEQYFGPGTRLTVT.